This T cell receptor (beta chain) derives from a study of CD8 T cells in ankylosing spondylitis. Study-level findings and limits: Earlier work had already found some motif variants in reactive arthritis synovial fluid and blood.

This clonotype was detected many times. Its antigen is unknown. V lost 1 base and J 5 bases, leaving 5 bases between the germline ends. Germline lookup yields CDR1 SEHNR and CDR2 FQNEAQ (reference sequence). This CDR3 spans 13 amino acids. Using its own MiXCR run on the 5' RACE reads, TCRdb lists one record per CDR3 protein. The sample has more than 150,000 distinct CDR3 sequences, over 15% seen once; the top ten hold 4.3%. The chain couples TRBV7-9 to TRBJ2-2, with unresolved D. This clonotype was sampled from a male donor aged 10-30 years with ankylosing spondylitis or in good health (not recorded which). The specimen was blood, either unsorted or a sorted T cell fraction (not recorded which). CDR3 in DNA: TGTGCCAGCAGCTTAGAGCCTACCGGGGAGCTGTTTTTT. Its translation is CASSLEPTGELFF. Full variable domain (rest looked up from reference TRBV7-9 and TRBJ2-2): DTGVSQNPRHKITKRGQNVTFRCDPISEHNRLYWYRQTLGQGPEFLTYFQNEAQLEKSRLLSDRFSAERPKGSFSTLEIQRTEQGDSAMYLCASSLEPTGELFFGEGSRLTVL.